A selection of T cell receptor beta chains follows, all from one sample in a study of cytomegalovirus exposure and HLA in healthy donors. Libraries were prepared by immunoSEQ multiplex PCR; TCRdb keeps only in-frame clonotypes and omits some of them. The sample yields roughly 99,000 clones, 65% to 85% seen once. Sequences were obtained from PBMCs. These receptors were collected from a young man in good health and CMV-seronegative. The CDR3 runs from the conserved cysteine through the conserved F or W. D genes are given only for firm matches. Clone size is not always given. Where it is, it says once, few, many or a class for expanded clones.

V gene: TRBV5-6
D gene: TRBD1
clone size: -
J gene: TRBJ1-2
CDR3 protein: CASSSPDREGYTF
CDR3 DNA: TGTGCCAGCAGCTCTCCCGACAGGGAAGGCTACACCTTC

V gene: TRBV6-5
D gene: -
clone size: -
J gene: TRBJ1-2
CDR3 protein: CASFTEGRGYTF
CDR3 DNA: TGTGCCAGCTTTACAGAAGGAAGGGGCTACACCTTC

V gene: TRBV7-9
D gene: -
clone size: -
J gene: TRBJ2-3
CDR3 protein: CASSPIGAGQADTQYF
CDR3 DNA: TGTGCCAGCAGCCCTATCGGGGCGGGGCAGGCAGATACGCAGTATTTT

V gene: TRBV29-1
D gene: TRBD2
clone size: -
J gene: TRBJ2-5
CDR3 protein: CSSWTSGTQYF
CDR3 DNA: TGCAGCTCTTGGACTAGTGGGACCCAGTACTTC

V gene: TRBV5-1
D gene: TRBD2
clone size: -
J gene: TRBJ2-5
CDR3 protein: CASSPGLAGAQETQYF
CDR3 DNA: TGCGCCAGCAGCCCGGGACTAGCGGGGGCTCAAGAGACCCAGTACTTC

V gene: TRBV4-3
D gene: -
clone size: -
J gene: TRBJ1-2
CDR3 protein: CASSQEPQGSYGYPF
CDR3 DNA: TGCGCCAGCAGCCAAGAGCCTCAGGGTTCCTATGGCTACCCCTTC

V gene: TRBV9
D gene: -
clone size: -
J gene: TRBJ1-2
CDR3 protein: CASSPSVSGPYGYTF
CDR3 DNA: TGTGCCAGCAGCCCTTCCGTTTCAGGGCCCTATGGCTACACCTTC

V gene: TRBV29-1
D gene: -
clone size: -
J gene: TRBJ1-2
CDR3 protein: CSVNRELGYGYTF
CDR3 DNA: TGCAGCGTTAACCGGGAACTGGGCTATGGCTACACCTTC

V gene: TRBV10-3
D gene: -
clone size: few
J gene: TRBJ2-7
CDR3 protein: CAISEPGITYEQYF
CDR3 DNA: TGTGCCATCAGTGAGCCGGGGATTACCTACGAGCAGTACTTC

V gene: TRBV5-6
D gene: TRBD1
clone size: -
J gene: TRBJ1-2
CDR3 protein: CASSFRRGQGPYGYTF
CDR3 DNA: TGTGCCAGCAGCTTTCGCCGCGGACAGGGACCCTATGGCTACACCTTC

V gene: TRBV6-1
D gene: -
clone size: -
J gene: TRBJ1-1
CDR3 protein: CASTWPPPEAFF
CDR3 DNA: TGTGCCAGCACCTGGCCCCCGCCTGAAGCTTTCTTT

V gene: TRBV6-1
D gene: TRBD2
clone size: -
J gene: TRBJ2-3
CDR3 protein: CASSTGTSGTDTQYF
CDR3 DNA: TGTGCCAGCAGTACCGGGACTAGCGGAACAGATACGCAGTATTTT

V gene: TRBV5-4
D gene: -
clone size: -
J gene: TRBJ2-5
CDR3 protein: CASSLAGRQTGTKQETQYF
CDR3 DNA: TGTGCCAGCAGCTTGGCCGGGCGTCAAACCGGGACAAAACAAGAGACCCAGTACTTC

V gene: TRBV5-1
D gene: TRBD1
clone size: once
J gene: TRBJ2-1
CDR3 protein: CASSWDRGDNEQFF
CDR3 DNA: TGCGCCAGCAGCTGGGACAGGGGGGACAATGAGCAGTTCTTC

V gene: TRBV19
D gene: -
clone size: -
J gene: TRBJ2-7
CDR3 protein: CASSPAGTPSYEQYF
CDR3 DNA: TGTGCCAGTAGTCCCGCCGGGACACCTTCCTACGAGCAGTACTTC

V gene: TRBV19
D gene: -
clone size: -
J gene: TRBJ2-1
CDR3 protein: CASSDDWQVRYNEQFF
CDR3 DNA: TGTGCCAGTAGTGACGATTGGCAGGTCCGCTACAATGAGCAGTTCTTC

V gene: TRBV28
D gene: TRBD1
clone size: -
J gene: TRBJ2-2
CDR3 protein: CASRFRDRNTGELFF
CDR3 DNA: TGTGCCAGCAGATTCCGGGACAGAAACACCGGGGAGCTGTTTTTT

V gene: TRBV7-2
D gene: -
clone size: -
J gene: TRBJ1-2
CDR3 protein: CASTGTWRGYTF
CDR3 DNA: TGTGCCAGCACCGGGACTTGGCGGGGCTACACCTTC

V gene: TRBV11-1
D gene: TRBD1
clone size: -
J gene: TRBJ1-6
CDR3 protein: CASSSTGVGSPLHF
CDR3 DNA: TGTGCCAGCAGCTCAACAGGGGTCGGTTCACCCCTCCACTTT

V gene: TRBV5-1
D gene: TRBD2
clone size: few
J gene: TRBJ2-1
CDR3 protein: CASSLASGVDEQFF
CDR3 DNA: TGCGCCAGCAGCTTGGCTAGCGGGGTGGATGAGCAGTTCTTC

V gene: TRBV28
D gene: -
clone size: -
J gene: TRBJ2-7
CDR3 protein: CASGTANPYEQYF
CDR3 DNA: TGTGCCAGCGGTACAGCCAACCCCTACGAGCAGTACTTC

V gene: TRBV29-1
D gene: -
clone size: -
J gene: TRBJ1-1
CDR3 protein: CSVVEGSETEAFF
CDR3 DNA: TGCAGCGTTGTGGAGGGTTCGGAGACTGAAGCTTTCTTT

V gene: TRBV27
D gene: -
clone size: -
J gene: TRBJ2-5
CDR3 protein: CASRSPWGEQYF
CDR3 DNA: TGTGCCAGCAGGTCTCCCTGGGGGGAGCAGTACTTC

V gene: TRBV7-6
D gene: TRBD2
clone size: few
J gene: TRBJ2-5
CDR3 protein: CASSPGLAGGPQETQYF
CDR3 DNA: TGTGCCAGCAGCCCGGGACTAGCGGGGGGGCCGCAAGAGACCCAGTACTTC

V gene: TRBV10-3
D gene: -
clone size: -
J gene: TRBJ2-6
CDR3 protein: CASGTRVSGANVLTF
CDR3 DNA: TGTGCCAGCGGCACCAGGGTGAGTGGGGCCAACGTCCTGACTTTC

V gene: TRBV7-9
D gene: -
clone size: -
J gene: TRBJ2-7
CDR3 protein: CSSRMDRDYEQYF
CDR3 DNA: TGTTCCAGCAGGATGGACAGAGACTACGAGCAGTACTTC

V gene: TRBV7-9
D gene: -
clone size: -
J gene: TRBJ1-1
CDR3 protein: CASSWKGWGTEAFF
CDR3 DNA: TGTGCCAGCAGCTGGAAGGGGTGGGGCACTGAAGCTTTCTTT

V gene: TRBV5-4
D gene: -
clone size: -
J gene: TRBJ1-3
CDR3 protein: CACILGHTIYF
CDR3 DNA: TGTGCCTGCATCCTGGGGCACACCATATATTTT

V gene: TRBV9
D gene: -
clone size: -
J gene: TRBJ1-3
CDR3 protein: CASSVEDSSGNTIYF
CDR3 DNA: TGTGCCAGCAGCGTGGAAGACAGCTCTGGAAACACCATATATTTT

V gene: TRBV5-1
D gene: TRBD2
clone size: -
J gene: TRBJ2-5
CDR3 protein: CASSILAGGRETQYF
CDR3 DNA: TGCGCCAGCAGCATACTAGCGGGCGGGCGGGAGACCCAGTACTTC

V gene: TRBV5-4
D gene: -
clone size: -
J gene: TRBJ1-1
CDR3 protein: CASSSQAGTEAFF
CDR3 DNA: TGTGCCAGCAGCAGCCAAGCAGGGACTGAAGCTTTCTTT

V gene: TRBV4-2
D gene: TRBD2
clone size: -
J gene: TRBJ2-1
CDR3 protein: CASSAGLAGGNEQFF
CDR3 DNA: TGTGCCAGCAGCGCCGGACTAGCGGGGGGTAATGAGCAGTTCTTC

V gene: TRBV5-1
D gene: -
clone size: -
J gene: TRBJ2-1
CDR3 protein: CASRKPGGNEQFF
CDR3 DNA: TGCGCCAGCAGGAAACCAGGGGGGAATGAGCAGTTCTTC

V gene: TRBV7-9
D gene: -
clone size: -
J gene: TRBJ2-7
CDR3 protein: CSSSLDSYEQYF
CDR3 DNA: TGTTCCAGCAGCCTCGACAGCTACGAGCAGTACTTC

V gene: TRBV5-4
D gene: -
clone size: -
J gene: TRBJ1-2
CDR3 protein: CASSLAVGEFGYTF
CDR3 DNA: TGTGCCAGCAGCTTGGCTGTTGGAGAATTTGGCTACACCTTC

V gene: TRBV19
D gene: -
clone size: -
J gene: TRBJ1-1
CDR3 protein: CASSPNPEGNTEAFF
CDR3 DNA: TGTGCCAGTAGTCCTAACCCTGAGGGGAACACTGAAGCTTTCTTT

V gene: TRBV7-9
D gene: -
clone size: -
J gene: TRBJ2-5
CDR3 protein: CASSNREETQYF
CDR3 DNA: TGTGCCAGCAGCAACAGGGAAGAGACCCAGTACTTC

V gene: TRBV5-6
D gene: -
clone size: -
J gene: TRBJ1-6
CDR3 protein: CASSSLSGSPLHF
CDR3 DNA: TGTGCCAGCAGCTCCCTATCGGGTTCACCCCTCCACTTT

V gene: TRBV9
D gene: TRBD2
clone size: -
J gene: TRBJ2-3
CDR3 protein: CASGTSGGVADTQYF
CDR3 DNA: TGTGCCAGCGGGACTAGCGGGGGGGTGGCAGATACGCAGTATTTT

V gene: TRBV25-1
D gene: -
clone size: few
J gene: TRBJ1-1
CDR3 protein: CASSRPGTEAFF
CDR3 DNA: TGTGCCTCCTCTCGCCCCGGCACTGAAGCTTTCTTT

V gene: TRBV5-1
D gene: TRBD2
clone size: -
J gene: TRBJ2-1
CDR3 protein: CASSYLAGGGGNEQFF
CDR3 DNA: TGCGCCAGCAGCTATTTAGCGGGGGGCGGAGGAAATGAGCAGTTCTTC

V gene: TRBV4-3
D gene: -
clone size: -
J gene: TRBJ2-6
CDR3 protein: CASSQEVGPGANVLTF
CDR3 DNA: TGCGCCAGCAGCCAAGAGGTGGGGCCTGGGGCCAACGTCCTGACTTTC

V gene: TRBV7-9
D gene: -
clone size: -
J gene: TRBJ1-2
CDR3 protein: CATTLGQSANYGYTF
CDR3 DNA: TGTGCCACGACGCTAGGACAATCGGCTAACTATGGCTACACCTTC

V gene: TRBV19
D gene: TRBD1
clone size: -
J gene: TRBJ1-2
CDR3 protein: CASSLVGGAGMDYGYTF
CDR3 DNA: TGTGCCAGTAGTCTAGTAGGGGGCGCCGGTATGGACTATGGCTACACCTTC

V gene: TRBV28
D gene: -
clone size: -
J gene: TRBJ1-3
CDR3 protein: CASSDRPRRGNTIYF
CDR3 DNA: TGTGCCAGCAGTGACCGCCCACGGAGAGGAAACACCATATATTTT

V gene: TRBV6-5
D gene: -
clone size: -
J gene: TRBJ2-1
CDR3 protein: CASRASDNERFF
CDR3 DNA: TGTGCCAGCAGAGCGTCGGACAATGAGCGGTTCTTC

V gene: TRBV7-8
D gene: -
clone size: -
J gene: TRBJ2-1
CDR3 protein: CASSFGRENEQFF
CDR3 DNA: TGTGCCAGCAGCTTTGGCAGGGAAAATGAGCAGTTCTTC

V gene: TRBV9
D gene: -
clone size: once
J gene: TRBJ2-3
CDR3 protein: CASSEGGGATRVQYF
CDR3 DNA: TGTGCCAGCAGCGAAGGGGGTGGGGCCACACGTGTGCAGTATTTT

V gene: TRBV6-6
D gene: TRBD1
clone size: -
J gene: TRBJ2-7
CDR3 protein: CASSYFYRDRRYEQYF
CDR3 DNA: TGTGCCAGCAGTTACTTCTACCGGGACAGGCGTTACGAGCAGTACTTC

V gene: TRBV29-1
D gene: TRBD1
clone size: -
J gene: TRBJ2-7
CDR3 protein: CSVEYGQGYEQYF
CDR3 DNA: TGCAGCGTCGAATACGGACAGGGGTACGAGCAGTACTTC

V gene: TRBV5-6
D gene: TRBD2
clone size: -
J gene: TRBJ2-3
CDR3 protein: CASSTIAGGADTQYF
CDR3 DNA: TGTGCCAGCAGCACTATAGCGGGGGGCGCGGATACGCAGTATTTT

V gene: TRBV2
D gene: -
clone size: -
J gene: TRBJ1-5
CDR3 protein: CASSAGRNSNQPQHF
CDR3 DNA: TGTGCCAGCAGCGCGGGCAGGAATAGCAATCAGCCCCAGCATTTT

V gene: TRBV2
D gene: -
clone size: once
J gene: TRBJ2-7
CDR3 protein: CASTSRGSVEQYF
CDR3 DNA: TGTGCCAGCACCTCAAGGGGGTCAGTCGAGCAGTACTTC

V gene: TRBV5-6
D gene: -
clone size: -
J gene: TRBJ2-7
CDR3 protein: CASETNTRSSYEQYF
CDR3 DNA: TGTGCCAGCGAGACCAACACAAGGAGCTCCTACGAGCAGTACTTC